Each of the 9 T cell receptor beta chains below was sequenced from the same sample in a study of memory CD4+ T cells and cytomegalovirus serostatus. Libraries were prepared by immunoSEQ multiplex PCR; TCRdb keeps only in-frame clonotypes and omits some of them. The sample has about 60,000 clones, around three quarters seen once. The sort gate was single viable CD3+CD4+CD8-CD45RO+ cells for memory CD4+ T cells. The specimen was memory CD4+ T cells from blood. These receptors all come from an adult in good health and CMV-seronegative. Some clones in this sample may be carry-over from other donors' samples.

The V and J genes are TRBV7-2 and TRBJ2-2; a weak D match, TRBD2 (5 bases). The V and J ends lost 6 bases and 0 bases respectively, with 14 bases between them. CDR3 size: 16 residues. CDR1 and CDR2 from the germline V gene are SGHTA and FQGNSA. CDR3 residues: CASRRTGFANTGELFF. The DNA of the CDR3 is TGTGCCAGCAGACGGACGGGGTTCGCGAACACCGGGGAGCTGTTTTTT.

The genes are TRBV11-2 and TRBJ2-5; 12 bases agree with TRBD2. Germline V lookup: CDR1 SGHAT, CDR2 FQNNGV. The CDR3 runs 14 residues. The V and J ends lost 5 bases and 10 bases, in that order; junction bases with no gene match: 8. The CDR3 DNA is TGTGCCAGCAGCACCCCTAGCGGGGGGGCGGGCCAGTACTTC. Translation: CASSTPSGGAGQYF.

This CDR3 is CASSLGLAGVSEQFF. In DNA form, the CDR3 reads TGCGCCAGCAGCTTGGGACTAGCGGGAGTCAGTGAGCAGTTCTTC. V is TRBV5-1 and J is TRBJ2-1; 12 positions agree with TRBD2. The germline CDR1 and CDR2 sequences are SGHRS and YFSETQ. This CDR3 has 15 amino acids. With V trimmed by 0 bases and J by 9 bases, 4 bases remained unmatched.

This chain links TRBV28 with TRBJ2-7, with D perhaps matching TRBD1 or TRBD2 (5 bases each). Trimming took 7 bases from V and 7 from J, leaving 20 bases between them. The CDR3 is 14 amino acids. Germline lookup yields CDR1 MDHEN and CDR2 SYDVKM. This CDR3 reads CASTNPGAHGEQYF. CDR3 in DNA: TGTGCCAGCACCAATCCCGGGGCCCACGGTGAGCAGTACTTC.

V is TRBV4-3 and J is TRBJ1-1, with D unclear. CDR3 length: 13 residues. Germline V CDR1 and CDR2: LGHNA, YSLEER. Trimming removed 0 bases at V and 6 bases at J, with 8 bases between. CDR3 sequence: CASSQDVQSEAFF. The CDR3 nucleotides are TGCGCCAGCAGCCAAGATGTACAGTCTGAAGCTTTCTTT.

The chain combines TRBV29-1 with TRBJ2-5; D remains unclear. CDR1 and CDR2 (germline): SQVTM, ANQGSEA. Trimming cost V 7 bases and J 5 bases, with 14 bases left between them. This CDR3 has 12 residues. The CDR3 is CSDMSRRETQYF. For the CDR3, the DNA is TGCAGCGACATGTCCAGAAGGGAGACCCAGTACTTC. Based on the CDR3 plus reference TRBV29-1 and TRBJ2-5, the full variable domain is SAVISQKPSRDICQRGTSLTIQCQVDSQVTMMFWYRQQPGQSLTLIATANQGSEATYESGFVIDKFPISRPNLTFSTLTVSNMSPEDSSIYLCSDMSRRETQYFGPGTRLLVL.

The rearrangement uses TRBV7-2 and TRBJ1-2; 10 positions match TRBD1. CDR1 and CDR2 (germline): SGHTA, FQGNSA. This CDR3 is 18 amino acids long. V was pared by 3 bases and J by 7 bases, with 17 bases of the junction left unmatched. The CDR3: CASSFYPGQGGGGAGYTF. Written as DNA, the CDR3 is TGTGCCAGCAGCTTTTACCCCGGACAGGGGGGGGGTGGGGCTGGCTACACCTTC.

The chain's CDR3 is CASSRWDGETQYF. CDR3 in DNA: TGTGCCAGCAGCCGGTGGGATGGGGAGACCCAGTACTTC. The chain combines TRBV5-6 with TRBJ2-5; no clear D gene. The CDR3 sequence is 13 residues long. CDR1 and CDR2 from the germline V gene are SGHDT and YYEEEE. The V and J ends lost 4 bases and 5 bases respectively, with 12 bases between them.

The chain couples TRBV11-2 to TRBJ1-3, with D hard to call. This CDR3 is 18 amino acids long. Trimming removed 5 bases from V and 0 bases from J, with 20 bases in between. Looked up from germline, CDR1 is SGHAT and CDR2 is FQNNGV. The CDR3 DNA reads TGTGCCAGCAGCGATCGACGGAAGGGAGCCTTCTCTGGAAACACCATATATTTT. Its protein product is CASSDRRKGAFSGNTIYF.